This record concerns one TCR beta chain sequence. Its specificity is unknown. These data belong to a study of shared clonotypes between healthy human individuals. Turning to the study itself: Donors, aged 18 to 49, were a couple of women and three men.

Looked up from germline, CDR1 is LNHDA and CDR2 is SQIVND (reference sequence). V trimming: 1 base; J trimming: 10 bases; junction bases outside the gene matches: 2. CDR3 length equals 12 residues. Regarding the study as a whole: Memory subsets generally showed lower estimated richness than naive subsets. What limited the represented genetic and exposure-history diversity was the small number of donors.

Naive CD8 isolation took CD45RO-negative cells positively selected for CCR7 and excluded terminally differentiated effector memory CD45RA+ cells. The method was immunoSEQ multiplex PCR; TCRdb's version includes in-frame clones alone and lacks a portion of them. The sample contains hundreds of thousands of clones, about 96% of which appear only once. The source is a woman aged 25 to 39 in good health. The chain recombines TRBV19 with TRBJ2-5; 8 bases fit TRBD2. The sample was naive CD8+ T cells sorted from blood. Written as DNA, the CDR3 is TGTGCCAGTAGTATAGTCGGGAGGGACCAGTACTTC. Its translation: CASSIVGRDQYF.